One and the same sample provided the 29 T cell receptor beta chains below, sequenced in a study of cytomegalovirus exposure and HLA in healthy donors. The PCR ran on 60 Vbeta and 13 Jbeta primers. Clones were sequenced by immunoSEQ multiplex PCR, and TCRdb holds only the in-frame ones, with some missing. The sample has about 140,000 clones; about four fifths are singletons. Sequencing input: PBMCs. The receptors come from a man under 40 in good health and CMV-seronegative.

This chain joins TRBV18 and TRBJ1-4, with D perhaps TRBD1 (5 bases). The germline V gene has CDR1 KGHSH and CDR2 LQKENI. There are 13 residues in the CDR3. Deletions cut 3 bases from V and 4 bases from J, with 6 bases between. The CDR3 is CASSPDSNEKLFF. The CDR3 DNA reads as TGTGCCAGCTCACCCGACAGTAATGAAAAACTGTTTTTT.

The J gene is TRBJ1-1, the V gene TRBV5-1, with a weak D call TRBD1 (6 bases). V gave up 8 bases and J gave up 6 bases, with 17 bases separating them. The CDR3 extends over 13 amino acids. The germline gives CDR1 SGHRS, CDR2 YFSETQ. Here the CDR3 reads CASGEGGPPEAFF. The CDR3, as DNA: TGCGCCAGTGGGGAGGGGGGGCCTCCTGAAGCTTTCTTT.

This clone was seen just once. The chain has TRBV11-2 and TRBJ2-1; TRBD2 matches at 8 bases. J lost 7 bases, V lost 6 bases, and 11 bases had no gene match. This CDR3 is built from 15 residues. CDR1 is SGHAT and CDR2 is FQNNGV in the germline V gene. DNA for the CDR3: TGTGCCAGCAGTCCCAGCGGGAGTCGGGGGAATGAGCAGTTCTTC. It yields the protein CASSPSGSRGNEQFF.

V usage is TRBV7-6 and J usage is TRBJ1-1, with a weak D call TRBD1 (5 bases). V shed 5 bases and J shed 2 bases, with 15 bases lying between them. CDR3 length: 15 residues. The V gene's germline CDR1 is SGHVS and CDR2 FNYEAQ. The CDR3 sequence is CASSPRQGLNTEAFF. The DNA for the CDR3 is TGTGCCAGCAGCCCCCGGCAGGGTTTAAACACTGAAGCTTTCTTT.

The chain combines TRBV4-1 with TRBJ1-5, with a weak D call TRBD1 (5 bases). The germline CDR1 and CDR2 sequences are MGHRA and YSYEKL. V gave up 3 bases and J gave up 7 bases, with 16 bases separating them. The CDR3 spans 15 residues. The CDR3 spells CASSQDREGAQPQHF. CDR3 nucleotides: TGCGCCAGCAGCCAGGATAGGGAAGGGGCCCAGCCCCAGCATTTT.

The chain uses TRBV18 and TRBJ2-5; the D gene is possibly TRBD1 (6 bases). This CDR3 comprises 12 residues. V lost 3 bases, J lost 10 bases, and 12 bases lay in between. CDR1 and CDR2 from the germline V gene are KGHSH and LQKENI. The CDR3 sequence: CASSPSQGGQYF. The CDR3 DNA follows: TGTGCCAGCTCACCCAGCCAAGGGGGCCAGTACTTC. The whole variable domain, filled in from reference TRBV18 and TRBJ2-5, reads NAGVMQNPRHLVRRRGQEARLRCSPMKGHSHVYWYRQLPEEGLKFMVYLQKENIIDESGMPKERFSAEFPKEGPSILRIQQVVRGDSAAYFCASSPSQGGQYFGPGTRLLVL.

This clone was counted a single time. The J gene is TRBJ1-6, the V gene TRBV7-9; 10 bases agree with TRBD1. V shed 2 bases, J shed 9 bases, and the junction held 7 bases outside the gene matches. Per the germline V gene, CDR1 is SEHNR and CDR2 is FQNEAQ (reference sequence). The CDR3 has 16 residues. CDR3 sequence reads: CASSLRTGGSGSPLHF. The CDR3 bases are TGTGCCAGCAGCTTACGGACAGGGGGGTCAGGTTCACCCCTCCACTTT.

The rearrangement uses TRBV2 and TRBJ1-2, with 9 bases identical to TRBD1. Germline-derived CDR1 and CDR2 are SNHLY and FYNNEI. With 6 bases clipped from V and 5 bases from J, the junction kept 7 bases outside the gene matches. The CDR3 has 14 residues. DNA for the CDR3: TGTGCCAGCAGAGAAAGGGGACAGGGTTATGGCTACACCTTC. As protein: CASRERGQGYGYTF. Combining the CDR3 with reference TRBV2 and TRBJ1-2 gives the whole variable domain EPEVTQTPSHQVTQMGQEVILRCVPISNHLYFYWYRQILGQKVEFLVSFYNNEISEKSEIFDDQFSVERPDGSNFTLKIRSTKLEDSAMYFCASRERGQGYGYTFGSGTRLTVV.

This clone was seen a single time. The chain uses TRBV10-2 and TRBJ1-5; tentatively, D is TRBD1 (6 bases). V was pared by 6 bases and J by 5 bases, with 11 bases between. The CDR3 is 13 amino acids. Germline CDR1 is WSHSY and CDR2 is SAAADI. CDR3 in amino acids: CASSLQGYQPQHF. CDR3 nucleotides: TGCGCCAGCAGCTTACAGGGCTATCAGCCCCAGCATTTT.

This chain uses TRBV18 with TRBJ2-7; maybe TRBD1 (5 bases). With 1 base removed from V and 1 base from J, the gap between germline ends came to 8 bases. This CDR3 is built from 14 residues. Germline CDR1 is KGHSH and CDR2 is LQKENI. This chain's CDR3 is CASSPQGWSYEQYF. CDR3 DNA: TGTGCCAGCTCACCACAGGGGTGGTCCTACGAGCAGTACTTC.

The chain carries TRBV2 and TRBJ2-3; weak D call: TRBD2 (5 bases). V gave up 8 bases and J gave up 1 base, with 19 bases separating them. There are 16 residues in the CDR3. Looked up from germline, CDR1 is SNHLY and CDR2 is FYNNEI. The CDR3 nucleotides read TGTGCCAGCCGTGGTCGAGCGGTTATTGGCACAGATACGCAGTATTTT. It is translated as CASRGRAVIGTDTQYF.

This clone was seen only a few times. The V call is TRBV18, the J call TRBJ2-5, with 7 nucleotides matching TRBD1. Germline CDR1 reads KGHSH; CDR2 reads LQKENI. The J segment lost 4 bases and the V segment lost 6 bases, leaving 8 bases of the junction unmatched. The CDR3 runs to 14 residues. The CDR3, as DNA: TGTGCCAGCTCCTTTGGACAGGAGACAGAGACCCAGTACTTC. Protein sequence: CASSFGQETETQYF.

This clone appeared a few times. The chain couples TRBV7-3 to TRBJ2-2; TRBD2 is a possible D gene (6 bases). This CDR3 spans 15 amino acids. Germline V gene data show CDR1 as SGHTA and CDR2 as FQGTGA. The V gene lost 1 base and the J gene lost 1 base, with 7 bases spanning the gap. CDR3 DNA sequence: TGTGCCAGCAGCTTAATGGGGGGGAACACCGGGGAGCTGTTTTTT. This translates into CASSLMGGNTGELFF.

CDR3 DNA sequence: TGCGCCAGCAGCGAAGACCCGGGAGGCAATCAGCCCCAGCATTTT. The encoded protein is CASSEDPGGNQPQHF. J is TRBJ1-5 and V is TRBV5-1; D is undetermined. V gave up 4 bases and J gave up 2 bases, with 13 bases separating them. Per the germline V gene, CDR1 is SGHRS and CDR2 is YFSETQ. This CDR3 is 15 amino acids long. Drawing the rest from reference TRBV5-1 and TRBJ1-5, the complete variable domain is KAGVTQTPRYLIKTRGQQVTLSCSPISGHRSVSWYQQTPGQGLQFLFEYFSETQRNKGNFPGRFSGRQFSNSRSEMNVSTLELGDSALYLCASSEDPGGNQPQHFGDGTRLSIL.

J is TRBJ1-2 and V is TRBV9; no firm D call. Germline lookup yields CDR1 SGDLS and CDR2 YYNGEE. This CDR3 is built from 15 residues. V shed 3 bases and J shed 0 bases, with 12 bases lying between them. The CDR3 loop reads CASSGTFGTNYGYTF. The CDR3, as DNA: TGTGCCAGCAGCGGAACTTTCGGGACTAACTATGGCTACACCTTC.

This chain links TRBV11-2 with TRBJ1-2; 7 nucleotides match TRBD1. After removal of 5 bases from V and 4 bases from J, the junction contained 4 bases not matched to a gene. The CDR3 loop spans 13 amino acids. CDR1 and CDR2 (germline): SGHAT, FQNNGV. The chain's CDR3 is CASSPGQIYGYTF. For the CDR3, the DNA is TGTGCCAGCAGCCCGGGACAGATCTATGGCTACACCTTC. The variable domain in full, completed from reference TRBV11-2 and TRBJ1-2, reads EAGVAQSPRYKIIEKRQSVAFWCNPISGHATLYWYQQILGQGPKLLIQFQNNGVVDDSQLPKDRFSAERLKGVDSTLKIQPAKLEDSAVYLCASSPGQIYGYTFGSGTRLTVV.

This CDR3 is CASSEQTDTQYF. For the CDR3, the DNA is TGTGCCAGCAGTGAGCAGACAGATACGCAGTATTTT. The J gene is TRBJ2-3, the V gene TRBV2; D gene unclear. This CDR3 has 12 residues. V was cut by 3 bases and J by 3 bases, with 4 bases left in between. The germline V gene encodes CDR1 SNHLY and CDR2 FYNNEI.

CDR3 nucleotide sequence: TGTGCCAGCAGTAACCGGGGGGCGGAACGTTCACCCCTCCACTTT. Translating it yields CASSNRGAERSPLHF. V is TRBV25-1 and J is TRBJ1-6; the D gene is possibly TRBD1 (6 bases). The V gene lost 5 bases and the J gene lost 9 bases, with 17 bases spanning the gap. The CDR3 contains 15 residues. In germline, CDR1 is MGHDK, CDR2 SYGVNS.

The chain combines TRBV10-3 with TRBJ1-1; 7 bases agree with TRBD1. The V and J ends lost 9 bases and 0 bases, in that order; junction bases with no gene match: 7. This CDR3 comprises 14 residues. Germline lookup yields CDR1 ENHRY and CDR2 SYGVKD. The CDR3 loop reads CAISLTGMNTEAFF. CDR3 in DNA: TGTGCCATTTCTTTGACAGGGATGAACACTGAAGCTTTCTTT.

Only one count was recorded for this clone. The chain recombines TRBV7-3 with TRBJ2-5; tentative D call: TRBD2 (6 bases). The V gene's germline CDR1 is SGHTA and CDR2 FQGTGA. V lost 5 bases to trimming and J lost 3 bases, with 13 bases between them. The CDR3 covers 14 residues. Here the CDR3 DNA reads TGTGCCAGCAGCCCAAACGGGGGAGAAGAGACCCAGTACTTC. It encodes CASSPNGGEETQYF.

The chain recombines TRBV5-1 with TRBJ2-7; 10 nucleotides agree with TRBD1. V lost 3 bases, J lost 4 bases, and 4 bases stayed unmatched. The length of the CDR3 is 14 residues. Per the germline V gene, CDR1 is SGHRS and CDR2 is YFSETQ. CDR3 sequence: CASSYGQGVYEQYF. The CDR3 bases are TGCGCCAGCAGCTATGGACAGGGGGTATACGAGCAGTACTTC.

The chain joins TRBV5-1 to TRBJ2-7; possible D gene TRBD2, 5 bases. V lost 3 bases and J 7 bases, leaving 17 bases between the germline ends. CDR1 is SGHRS, CDR2 YFSETQ, per germline. The CDR3 length is 14 residues. CDR3 amino acids: CASSSLASGVEQYF. CDR3 DNA: TGCGCCAGCAGCTCCTTAGCGAGTGGGGTTGAGCAGTACTTC.

V and J are TRBV4-2 and TRBJ1-1; no reliable D call. The CDR3 sequence is 12 residues long. Germline CDR1 is LGHNA and CDR2 is YNFKEQ. Trimming left V 0 bases short and J 7 bases short, with 6 bases between. The CDR3 DNA sequence: TGTGCCAGCAGCCAAGACCTTATTGAAGCTTTCTTT. As protein: CASSQDLIEAFF.

The V call is TRBV4-1, the J call TRBJ1-3; D call uncertain. The CDR3 consists of 16 residues. Germline CDR1 is MGHRA and CDR2 is YSYEKL. V lost 1 base, J lost 2 bases, and 12 bases lay in between. The CDR3 sequence: CASSQAEVTAGNTIYF. CDR3 coding DNA: TGCGCCAGCAGCCAAGCTGAGGTTACTGCTGGAAACACCATATATTTT.

A few counts support this clone. V is TRBV5-6 and J is TRBJ1-2; D is undetermined. The V gene lost 4 bases and the J gene lost 3 bases, with 7 bases spanning the gap. Germline V gives CDR1 SGHDT, CDR2 YYEEEE. CDR3 length equals 12 residues. CDR3 coding DNA: TGTGCCAGCAGCGGCGGCGACTATGGCTACACCTTC. This encodes CASSGGDYGYTF.

This CDR3 is CASRATSGRNQNTGELFF. CDR3 nucleotides: TGCGCCAGCAGGGCCACTAGCGGAAGAAACCAGAACACCGGGGAGCTGTTTTTT. The rearrangement uses TRBV10-1 and TRBJ2-2; TRBD2 agrees at 8 bases. CDR3 size: 18 residues. J lost 1 base, V lost 6 bases, and 13 bases had no gene match. Per the germline V gene, CDR1 is WNHNN and CDR2 is SYGVQD (reference sequence).

This clone was counted only a few times. This chain joins TRBV7-9 and TRBJ2-3; maybe TRBD1 (6 bases). Germline-derived CDR1 and CDR2 are SEHNR and FQNEAQ (reference sequence). This CDR3 has 15 amino acids. V shed 5 bases and J shed 5 bases, with 17 bases lying between them. The CDR3, as DNA: TGTGCCAGCAGCCCCGAGGACAGTCGGGGAGATACGCAGTATTTT. This encodes CASSPEDSRGDTQYF.

The V and J genes are TRBV11-3 and TRBJ1-5; D is possibly TRBD1 (6 bases). Per the germline V gene, CDR1 is SGHNT and CDR2 is YENEEA. The CDR3 length is 15 residues. V lost 8 bases and J 2 bases, leaving 16 bases between the germline ends. The CDR3 spells CASSLGGTRNQPQHF. CDR3 nucleotide sequence: TGTGCCAGCTCCTTAGGGGGGACTCGCAATCAGCCCCAGCATTTT.

V is TRBV30 and J is TRBJ2-2; a possible D gene is TRBD1 (5 bases). CDR1 is GTSNPN and CDR2 is SVGIG in the germline V gene (reference sequence). CDR3 length equals 14 residues. V was cut by 0 bases and J by 6 bases, with 11 bases left in between. The CDR3 is CAWSVQGHAGELFF. CDR3 coding DNA: TGTGCCTGGAGTGTTCAGGGTCACGCCGGGGAGCTGTTTTTT. Filled out from reference TRBV30 and TRBJ2-2, the complete variable domain reads SQTIHQWPATLVQPVGSPLSLECTVEGTSNPNLYWYRQAAGRGLQLLFYSVGIGQISSEVPQNLSASRPQDRQFILSSKKLLLSDSGFYLCAWSVQGHAGELFFGEGSRLTVL.